The 8 T cell receptor beta chains given below trace back to one sample, sequenced in a study of cytomegalovirus exposure and HLA in healthy donors. Clones were sequenced by immunoSEQ multiplex PCR, and TCRdb holds only the in-frame ones, with some missing. This table has some 240,000 clones, over 80% appearing once. Sequencing used PBMCs. These receptors were collected from a woman between 18 and 29 years old in good health and CMV-seronegative.

The chain carries TRBV5-1 and TRBJ2-7, with 11 nucleotides matching TRBD1. The CDR3 covers 14 residues. The V segment lost 4 bases and the J segment 7 bases; nucleotides outside the gene matches: 7. Germline CDR1 is SGHRS and CDR2 is YFSETQ. CDR3 residues: CASSLEDRGLEQYF. DNA for the CDR3: TGCGCCAGCAGCCTTGAGGACAGGGGGCTAGAGCAGTACTTC.

This rearrangement joins TRBV5-1 to TRBJ2-7, with D perhaps matching TRBD1 or TRBD2 (7 bases each). This CDR3 has 14 residues. The V end lost 3 bases, the J end lost 4 bases, and 14 bases lay between the germline ends. Germline values: CDR1 SGHRS, CDR2 YFSETQ. This chain's CDR3 is CASSWGRGGYEQYF. CDR3 bases: TGCGCCAGCAGCTGGGGCAGGGGGGGATACGAGCAGTACTTC. Drawing the rest from reference TRBV5-1 and TRBJ2-7, the complete variable domain is KAGVTQTPRYLIKTRGQQVTLSCSPISGHRSVSWYQQTPGQGLQFLFEYFSETQRNKGNFPGRFSGRQFSNSRSEMNVSTLELGDSALYLCASSWGRGGYEQYFGPGTRLTVT.

This chain connects TRBV5-1 to TRBJ2-3; perhaps TRBD2 as D (5 bases). This CDR3 spans 15 amino acids. V was shortened by 4 bases and J by 1 base, with 13 bases between the two germline ends. Looked up from germline, CDR1 is SGHRS and CDR2 is YFSETQ. In DNA, the CDR3 is TGCGCCAGCAGCGCTTTAGCGAGGGGCACAGATACGCAGTATTTT. This gives the protein CASSALARGTDTQYF.

The chain joins TRBV27 to TRBJ2-3; 10 bases line up with TRBD2. This CDR3 is built from 15 residues. Germline lookup yields CDR1 MNHEY and CDR2 SMNVEV (reference sequence). V lost 3 bases to trimming and J lost 3 bases; unmatched junction nucleotides: 3. The CDR3 DNA reads TGTGCCAGCAGTTTCGAACTAGCGGGAACAGATACGCAGTATTTT. The encoded protein is CASSFELAGTDTQYF.

V and J are TRBV2 and TRBJ2-4; tentative D call: TRBD2 (6 bases). This CDR3 has 13 amino acids. Trimming left V 4 bases short and J 9 bases short, with 13 bases between. Germline V lookup: CDR1 SNHLY, CDR2 FYNNEI. The CDR3 here is CASSVGSGGIQYF. In DNA, the CDR3 is TGTGCCAGCAGTGTCGGGAGCGGCGGCATTCAGTACTTC.

A single count supports this clone. V and J are TRBV9 and TRBJ2-1; TRBD2 might be the D (5 bases). Germline V gene sequence: CDR1 SGDLS, CDR2 YYNGEE. Trimming cost V 0 bases and J 8 bases, with 6 bases left between them. The CDR3 length is 12 residues. CDR3 amino acids: CASSVDGDEQFF. DNA of the CDR3: TGTGCCAGCAGCGTAGACGGGGATGAGCAGTTCTTC.

V gene TRBV4-1 combines with J gene TRBJ2-5; the match to TRBD1 covers 9 bases. The CDR3 is 14 amino acids. Germline V gene lookup returns CDR1 MGHRA and CDR2 YSYEKL. V lost 4 bases and J lost 5; bases outside the gene matches: 5. CDR3 amino acids: CASSPSDRGETQYF. The CDR3 coding sequence is TGCGCCAGCAGCCCATCGGACAGGGGTGAGACCCAGTACTTC.

J is TRBJ1-4 and V is TRBV5-1; tentative D call: TRBD1 (6 bases). Trimming took off 4 bases at V and 0 bases at J, with 16 bases between the two ends. Germline CDR1 is SGHRS and CDR2 is YFSETQ. The CDR3 totals 17 residues. The CDR3 DNA is TGCGCCAGCAGCACCGGACAGAAACTTTCAACTAATGAAAAACTGTTTTTT. Its translation: CASSTGQKLSTNEKLFF.